Here is one T cell receptor (beta chain) with its context. Next came a second PCR, run for about 7 to 11 cycles, which used a sample-barcoded 5' primer along with a J-beta primer mix. Through a template-switch adaptor with 12 random nucleotides, each cDNA molecule received a tag. From the 5' RACE reads, TCRdb called clonotypes with MiXCR, one entry per CDR3 protein. The sample includes 580,000 or so distinct CDR3 sequences, roughly 48% of them seen just once. These data originate in a study of blood T cells in healthy people across ages. J was trimmed by 7 bases and V by 0 bases; bases with no gene match: 11. The CDR3 has 16 amino acids. Germline V gene data show CDR1 as SGHRS and CDR2 as YFSETQ. Investigators took about 9.1 milliliters of peripheral blood from every donor.

The sequence was collected from an elderly man in good health. V usage is TRBV5-1 and J usage is TRBJ2-7, with 9 positions matching TRBD2. Sequenced input: blood. CDR3 nucleotide sequence: TGCGCCAGCAGCTTGGTAGCTAGCGGGGCCTTCAATGAGCAGTACTTC. Its translation is CASSLVASGAFNEQYF.